Each of the 22 T cell receptor beta chains below was sequenced from the same sample in a study of blood T cell repertoires in COVID-19. Profiling relied on immunoSEQ multiplex PCR, and the TCRdb table lists in-frame clones only, not all of them. The sample shows under 75,000 clones, almost 90% of them seen only once. Sequencing was performed on peripheral blood. All receptors derive from a woman of 80 years or more with active COVID-19.

This sequence joins TRBV5-4 and TRBJ1-3, with 8 bases lining up with TRBD1. CDR3 size: 14 residues. Germline CDR1 reads SGHNT; CDR2 reads YYREEE (reference sequence). V dropped 3 bases and J dropped 3; count of bases not matched to a gene: 2. CDR3 loop: CASSSGQGGNTIYF. The CDR3 region has the DNA TGTGCCAGCAGCTCCGGACAGGGTGGAAACACCATATATTTT. Using reference TRBV5-4 and TRBJ1-3 for the parts outside the CDR3, the full variable domain is ETGVTQSPTHLIKTRGQQVTLRCSSQSGHNTVSWYQQALGQGPQFIFQYYREEENGRGNFPPRFSGLQFPNYSSELNVNALELDDSALYLCASSSGQGGNTIYFGEGSWLTVV.

This sequence joins TRBV10-1 and TRBJ2-5; 10 bases align to TRBD1. Trimming cost V 10 bases and J 1 base; bases outside gene matches: 9. The CDR3 is made up of 15 amino acids. In germline, CDR1 is WNHNN, CDR2 SYGVQD (reference sequence). The CDR3 region has the DNA TGCGCCATAAGCCGGGACAGGGGTTCCCAAGAGACCCAGTACTTC. Its translation is CAISRDRGSQETQYF.

This chain joins TRBV6-6 and TRBJ1-5; D is perhaps TRBD1 (6 bases). CDR1 and CDR2 from the germline V gene are MNHNY and SVGAGI (reference sequence). There are 16 residues in the CDR3. V lost 5 bases and J lost 2, with 16 bases in between. The CDR3 loop reads CASSPRGGEGNQPQHF. The DNA of the CDR3 is TGTGCCAGCAGTCCTCGAGGGGGTGAGGGCAATCAGCCCCAGCATTTT.

The chain employs TRBV7-2 and TRBJ2-7; 11 positions match TRBD2. The CDR3 sequence is 16 residues long. Germline V gene lookup returns CDR1 SGHTA and CDR2 FQGNSA. V lost 5 bases to trimming and J lost 0 bases; unmatched junction nucleotides: 6. The CDR3 sequence: CASSTVSGGASYEQYF. The CDR3 DNA reads as TGTGCCAGCAGCACCGTTAGCGGGGGGGCCTCCTACGAGCAGTACTTC.

The gene calls are TRBV28 and TRBJ1-5; TRBD1 agrees at 9 bases. J lost 5 bases, V lost 2 bases, and 10 bases had no gene match. The length of the CDR3 is 17 residues. Germline CDR1 and CDR2: MDHEN and SYDVKM. As DNA, the CDR3 is TGTGCCAGCAGTTTAATCCGGGACAGGGATGTGGATCAGCCCCAGCATTTT. It encodes CASSLIRDRDVDQPQHF.

This chain joins TRBV24-1 and TRBJ2-5, with 10 positions matching TRBD1. The V and J ends lost 2 bases and 5 bases, in that order; junction bases with no gene match: 10. Looked up from germline, CDR1 is KGHDR and CDR2 is SFDVKD. This CDR3 comprises 17 residues. CDR3 loop: CATSDSLRQGAGETQYF. CDR3 bases: TGTGCCACCAGTGATTCACTACGACAGGGGGCTGGGGAGACCCAGTACTTC.

The chain uses TRBV24-1 and TRBJ1-4, with no clear D. V lost 3 bases and J lost 7, with 8 bases in between. The germline gives CDR1 KGHDR, CDR2 SFDVKD. This CDR3 has 13 residues. The CDR3 DNA is TGTGCCACCAGTGATCAGCGGAGTGAAAAACTGTTTTTT. This sequence encodes CATSDQRSEKLFF.

The rearrangement joins TRBV4-3 to TRBJ2-1; 12 bases align to TRBD2. V shed 0 bases, J shed 0 bases, and the junction held 6 bases outside the gene matches. CDR3 size: 19 residues. Germline V gives CDR1 LGHNA, CDR2 YSLEER. This CDR3 is CASSQDVTSGGSSYNEQFF. The CDR3 DNA follows: TGCGCCAGCAGCCAAGATGTTACTAGCGGGGGGAGCTCCTACAATGAGCAGTTCTTC.

This rearrangement joins TRBV5-1 to TRBJ1-2; tentatively, D is TRBD1 (6 bases). V gave up 0 bases and J gave up 4 bases, with 16 bases separating them. There are 16 residues in the CDR3. Germline V gives CDR1 SGHRS, CDR2 YFSETQ. CDR3 sequence (DNA): TGCGCCAGCAGCTTGGAACAGGGTCCATTTCTCTATGGCTACACCTTC. Its translation is CASSLEQGPFLYGYTF.

The chain is built from TRBV7-6 and TRBJ2-1; 8 nucleotides line up with TRBD1. Germline V gives CDR1 SGHVS, CDR2 FNYEAQ. The length of the CDR3 is 14 residues. Trimming took 5 bases from V and 7 from J; bases not matched to a gene: 7. In nucleotides, the CDR3 is TGTGCCAGCAGCATCCGGGACAGGTTAAATGAGCAGTTCTTC. Translating it yields CASSIRDRLNEQFF.

The rearrangement joins TRBV3-1 (or the pseudogene TRBV3-2) to TRBJ1-2; TRBD1 matches at 8 bases. From germline, CDR1 is LGHDT and CDR2 YNNKEL (reference sequence). The CDR3 covers 15 residues. The V segment lost 1 base and the J segment 3 bases; nucleotides outside the gene matches: 4. CDR3 region: CASSQVGQAYYGYTF. For the CDR3, the DNA is TGTGCCAGCAGCCAAGTGGGACAGGCTTACTATGGCTACACCTTC.

V is TRBV7-2 and J is TRBJ1-5, with D unclear. CDR1 is SGHTA and CDR2 is FQGNSA in the germline V gene. The CDR3 extends over 15 amino acids. V was pared by 4 bases and J by 7 bases, with 17 bases between. The CDR3 DNA follows: TGTGCCAGCAGCTCGTCAGTGGCCCGGGGACAGCCCCAGCATTTT. Translating it yields CASSSSVARGQPQHF.

The chain uses TRBV3-1 (or the pseudogene TRBV3-2) and TRBJ2-4; TRBD1 matches at 7 bases. V was pared by 5 bases and J by 12 bases, with 7 bases of the junction left unmatched. CDR3 size: 12 residues. CDR1 and CDR2 (germline): LGHDT, YNNKEL (reference sequence). Written as DNA, the CDR3 is TGTGCCAGCAGCTACTCAGGGGGAACTCAGTACTTC. Residues: CASSYSGGTQYF.

This clone was seen more than once but under ten times. This rearrangement joins TRBV2 to TRBJ1-2; D gene unclear. This CDR3 is built from 12 residues. Germline lookup yields CDR1 SNHLY and CDR2 FYNNEI. The ends were cut back, 3 bases at V and 4 bases at J, with 6 bases in the middle. The CDR3, as DNA: TGTGCCAGCAGTGACAGGTTCTATGGCTACACCTTC. Protein sequence: CASSDRFYGYTF.

V and J are TRBV7-3 and TRBJ2-4, with TRBD1 matching over 7 bases. The CDR3 covers 19 residues. The germline CDR1 and CDR2 sequences are SGHTA and FQGTGA. Trimming removed 5 bases from V and 0 bases from J; junction bases left unmatched: 16. CDR3 in DNA: TGTGCCAGCAGCCCTCGCGGAAGGGGACAGCTTATAGCCAAAAACATTCAGTACTTC. It yields the protein CASSPRGRGQLIAKNIQYF.

This clone was detected only once. The chain carries TRBV6-5 and TRBJ1-2, with 10 bases identical to TRBD1. J lost 5 bases, V lost 7 bases, and 7 bases had no gene match. Germline V gene lookup returns CDR1 MNHEY and CDR2 SVGAGI. CDR3 length equals 14 residues. The CDR3 DNA sequence: TGTGCCAGCACCATGAGGACAGGGGGATATGGCTACACCTTC. This gives the protein CASTMRTGGYGYTF.

This clone was seen a single time. CDR3 coding DNA: TGTGCCACCAGCAGACCCCTTCTAGCGGGGGTTACCTACAATGAGCAGTTCTTC. Amino acids: CATSRPLLAGVTYNEQFF. This rearrangement joins TRBV15 to TRBJ2-1; 10 positions agree with TRBD2. In germline, CDR1 is LNHNV, CDR2 YYDKDF (reference sequence). The CDR3 is 18 amino acids. Unmatched junction bases numbered 9, after V lost 2 bases and J lost 2 bases.

This chain uses TRBV6-2 or TRBV6-3 with TRBJ2-1, with D perhaps matching TRBD1 (6 bases). The germline V gene encodes CDR1 MNHEY and CDR2 SVGEGT. The CDR3 consists of 19 residues. Trimming took off 6 bases at V and 6 bases at J, with 30 bases between the two ends. In DNA form, the CDR3 reads TGTGCCAGCAGCCTCTGGGGAACCTTCGGCCTCAGGGGCAGCAATGAGCAGTTCTTC. It codes for CASSLWGTFGLRGSNEQFF.

This chain links TRBV9 with TRBJ2-7; D is unclear. Germline V gives CDR1 SGDLS, CDR2 YYNGEE. The CDR3 runs 13 residues. V was trimmed by 4 bases and J by 3 bases, leaving 11 bases between them. The CDR3 spells CASSPGGGYEQYF. CDR3 DNA: TGTGCCAGCAGCCCAGGTGGTGGCTACGAGCAGTACTTC.

The CDR3 loop reads CASSVGGGAWETQYF. Here the CDR3 DNA reads TGTGCCAGCAGCGTAGGCGGGGGGGCCTGGGAGACCCAGTACTTC. This chain uses TRBV9 with TRBJ2-5; 9 positions agree with TRBD2. After removal of 0 bases from V and 5 bases from J, the junction contained 5 bases not matched to a gene. CDR3 length: 15 residues. Germline assignment: CDR1 SGDLS and CDR2 YYNGEE.

This clone has a handful of counts. V gene TRBV7-3 combines with J gene TRBJ2-7; 8 nucleotides agree with TRBD1. V dropped 4 bases and J dropped 3; count of bases not matched to a gene: 2. CDR3 length: 13 residues. Germline loops: CDR1 SGHTA, CDR2 FQGTGA. The CDR3 DNA is TGTGCCAGCAGCTGGGACAGGAACTACGAGCAGTACTTC. It is translated as CASSWDRNYEQYF.

The chain employs TRBV18 and TRBJ1-1; tentatively, D is TRBD1 (6 bases). Germline V gene lookup returns CDR1 KGHSH and CDR2 LQKENI. The CDR3 is 15 amino acids. Trimming removed 1 base at V and 0 bases at J, with 9 bases between. CDR3 protein: CASSPLRDMNTEAFF. Written as DNA, the CDR3 is TGTGCCAGCTCACCACTTCGGGACATGAACACTGAAGCTTTCTTT.